This T cell receptor beta chain is drawn from a study of shared clonotypes between healthy human individuals. V gave up 4 bases and J gave up 10 bases, with 10 bases separating them. The CDR3 contains 10 residues. In germline, CDR1 is SQVTM, CDR2 ANQGSEA. Libraries were prepared by immunoSEQ multiplex PCR; TCRdb keeps only in-frame clonotypes and omits some of them. Of some 2,400,000 clones detected, 90% to 96% appear once; the ten largest clones hold 0.1% to 0.15%. Sequencing was done on a sample of naive CD4+ T cells sorted from blood. Subset reported: CD45RA+ positively selected. The rearrangement joins TRBV29-1 to TRBJ1-2, with a weak D call TRBD1 (5 bases). This sequence was found in a man aged 18 to 30 in good health. Here the CDR3 DNA reads TGCAGCGTTGGGGGGAGGGACTACACCTTC. It is translated as CSVGGRDYTF.